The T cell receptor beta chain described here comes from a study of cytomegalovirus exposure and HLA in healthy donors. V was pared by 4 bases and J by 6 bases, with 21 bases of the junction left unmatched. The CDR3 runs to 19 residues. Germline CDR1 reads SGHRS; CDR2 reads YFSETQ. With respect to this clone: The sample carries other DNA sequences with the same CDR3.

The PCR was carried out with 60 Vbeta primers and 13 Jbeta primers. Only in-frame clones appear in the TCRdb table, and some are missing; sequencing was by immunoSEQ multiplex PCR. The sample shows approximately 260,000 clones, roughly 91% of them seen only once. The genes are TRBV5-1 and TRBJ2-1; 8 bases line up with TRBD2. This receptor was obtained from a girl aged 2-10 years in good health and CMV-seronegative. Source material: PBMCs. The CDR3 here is CASSVGLLAADSGTNEQFF. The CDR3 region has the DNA TGCGCCAGCAGCGTAGGCCTACTAGCGGCGGATAGTGGGACCAATGAGCAGTTCTTC.